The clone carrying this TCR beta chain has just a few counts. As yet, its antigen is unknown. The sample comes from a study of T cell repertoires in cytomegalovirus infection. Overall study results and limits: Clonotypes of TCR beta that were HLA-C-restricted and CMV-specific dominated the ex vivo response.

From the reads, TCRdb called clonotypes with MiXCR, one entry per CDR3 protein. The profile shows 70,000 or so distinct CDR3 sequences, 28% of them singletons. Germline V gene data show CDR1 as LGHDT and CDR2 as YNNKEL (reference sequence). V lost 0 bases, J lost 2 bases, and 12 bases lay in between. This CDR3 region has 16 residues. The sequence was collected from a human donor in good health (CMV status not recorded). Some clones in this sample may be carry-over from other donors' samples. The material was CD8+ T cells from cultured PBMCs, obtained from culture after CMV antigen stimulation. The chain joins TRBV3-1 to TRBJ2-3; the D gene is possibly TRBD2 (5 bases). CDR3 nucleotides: TGTGCCAGCAGCCAAGATGCGGGTCGACCCACAGATACGCAGTATTTT. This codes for CASSQDAGRPTDTQYF.